A single sample is the source of the 10 T cell receptor beta chains below, sequenced in a study of blood T cell repertoires in COVID-19. Data came from immunoSEQ multiplex PCR; TCRdb stores just in-frame clones and leaves some out. Among 150,000 to 200,000 clones listed, about 91% were seen once. The sample was PBMCs or T cells enriched from blood (not recorded which). The receptors were sampled from a woman aged 40 to 50 with acute COVID-19.

This chain uses TRBV4-3 with TRBJ2-1; D is undetermined. V shed 0 bases and J shed 2 bases, with 11 bases lying between them. Per germline, CDR1 LGHNA and CDR2 YSLEER. This CDR3 spans 16 amino acids. The CDR3 nucleotides read TGCGCCAGCAGCCAAGACACGGTCAACGCCTACAATGAGCAGTTCTTC. Its protein is CASSQDTVNAYNEQFF.

The chain has TRBV6-1 and TRBJ1-4, with no clear D. Trimming took off 3 bases at V and 7 bases at J, with 9 bases between the two ends. This CDR3 spans 13 amino acids. In germline, CDR1 is MNHNS, CDR2 SASEGT. This CDR3 is CASSETLREKLFF. The DNA of the CDR3 is TGTGCCAGCAGTGAGACACTGCGTGAAAAACTGTTTTTT.

The V gene is TRBV5-4, the J gene TRBJ1-5, with 9 bases identical to TRBD1. Trimming cost V 4 bases and J 10 bases; bases outside gene matches: 6. Germline V gene lookup returns CDR1 SGHNT and CDR2 YYREEE (reference sequence). The CDR3 runs 13 residues. For the CDR3, the DNA is TGTGCCAGCAGCCTAGACAGGGGGACACCCCAGCATTTT. Translating gives CASSLDRGTPQHF. Supplemented by reference TRBV5-4 and TRBJ1-5, the full variable domain reads ETGVTQSPTHLIKTRGQQVTLRCSSQSGHNTVSWYQQALGQGPQFIFQYYREEENGRGNFPPRFSGLQFPNYSSELNVNALELDDSALYLCASSLDRGTPQHFGDGTRLSIL.

The chain recombines TRBV2 with TRBJ2-7, with 7 bases that match TRBD2. V shed 7 bases and J 1 base; nucleotides not matched to a gene: 10. This CDR3 has 15 residues. Germline CDR1 is SNHLY and CDR2 is FYNNEI. CDR3 region: CASTEGPSGSYEQYF. CDR3 nucleotide sequence: TGTGCCAGCACAGAAGGTCCTAGCGGTTCCTACGAGCAGTACTTC.

There are a few counts of this clone. The CDR3 sequence is CASSPRTGNDPKNEQFF. The CDR3 DNA follows: TGTGCCAGCAGTCCTCGGACAGGGAATGATCCTAAAAATGAGCAGTTCTTC. V usage is TRBV27 and J usage is TRBJ2-1; TRBD1 aligns across 8 bases. CDR1 is MNHEY, CDR2 SMNVEV, per germline (reference sequence). Trimming cost V 5 bases and J 7 bases; bases outside gene matches: 16. The CDR3 loop spans 17 amino acids.

V and J are TRBV28 and TRBJ1-3, with D perhaps TRBD1 (6 bases). The CDR3 is 16 residues long. CDR1 and CDR2 from the germline V gene are MDHEN and SYDVKM. Between the trimmed V and J ends, which lost 3 bases and 1 base, there was a span of 13 bases. The CDR3 is CASSFGQRSSGNTIYF. The CDR3 DNA reads TGTGCCAGCAGTTTCGGACAGAGAAGTTCTGGAAACACCATATATTTT.

The gene calls are TRBV6-2 or TRBV6-3 and TRBJ2-5, with 9 bases aligning to TRBD1. CDR1 and CDR2 (germline): MNHEY, SVGEGT. CDR3 length: 14 residues. V lost 5 bases to trimming and J lost 3 bases; unmatched junction nucleotides: 4. CDR3 sequence reads: CASSPRTGEETQYF. The CDR3 region has the DNA TGTGCCAGCAGTCCACGGACAGGGGAAGAGACCCAGTACTTC.

The chain uses TRBV28 and TRBJ1-4, with 9 bases matching TRBD1. This CDR3 contains 15 residues. The trim removed 2 bases at V and 8 bases at J, leaving 6 bases unmatched. CDR1 is MDHEN, CDR2 SYDVKM, per germline. The CDR3: CASSLEDRGREKLFF. The CDR3 DNA is TGTGCCAGCAGTTTAGAGGACAGGGGAAGGGAAAAACTGTTTTTT.

The rearrangement links TRBV19 to TRBJ2-2; TRBD1 matches at 7 bases. The CDR3 is 14 residues long. The germline CDR1 and CDR2 sequences are LNHDA and SQIVND (reference sequence). V shed 7 bases and J 5 bases; nucleotides not matched to a gene: 7. The CDR3 DNA follows: TGTGCCAGTACTCTAACAGGGGTGACCGGGGAGCTGTTTTTT. Translating it yields CASTLTGVTGELFF.

The genes are TRBV6-5 and TRBJ1-5; no clear D gene. V was clipped by 10 bases and J by 3 bases, with 16 bases between them. CDR3 size: 14 residues. The V gene's germline CDR1 is MNHEY and CDR2 SVGAGI. The CDR3 DNA sequence: TGTGCCACCGAGATCCGACATGCCAATCAGCCCCAGCATTTT. Translated, it gives CATEIRHANQPQHF.